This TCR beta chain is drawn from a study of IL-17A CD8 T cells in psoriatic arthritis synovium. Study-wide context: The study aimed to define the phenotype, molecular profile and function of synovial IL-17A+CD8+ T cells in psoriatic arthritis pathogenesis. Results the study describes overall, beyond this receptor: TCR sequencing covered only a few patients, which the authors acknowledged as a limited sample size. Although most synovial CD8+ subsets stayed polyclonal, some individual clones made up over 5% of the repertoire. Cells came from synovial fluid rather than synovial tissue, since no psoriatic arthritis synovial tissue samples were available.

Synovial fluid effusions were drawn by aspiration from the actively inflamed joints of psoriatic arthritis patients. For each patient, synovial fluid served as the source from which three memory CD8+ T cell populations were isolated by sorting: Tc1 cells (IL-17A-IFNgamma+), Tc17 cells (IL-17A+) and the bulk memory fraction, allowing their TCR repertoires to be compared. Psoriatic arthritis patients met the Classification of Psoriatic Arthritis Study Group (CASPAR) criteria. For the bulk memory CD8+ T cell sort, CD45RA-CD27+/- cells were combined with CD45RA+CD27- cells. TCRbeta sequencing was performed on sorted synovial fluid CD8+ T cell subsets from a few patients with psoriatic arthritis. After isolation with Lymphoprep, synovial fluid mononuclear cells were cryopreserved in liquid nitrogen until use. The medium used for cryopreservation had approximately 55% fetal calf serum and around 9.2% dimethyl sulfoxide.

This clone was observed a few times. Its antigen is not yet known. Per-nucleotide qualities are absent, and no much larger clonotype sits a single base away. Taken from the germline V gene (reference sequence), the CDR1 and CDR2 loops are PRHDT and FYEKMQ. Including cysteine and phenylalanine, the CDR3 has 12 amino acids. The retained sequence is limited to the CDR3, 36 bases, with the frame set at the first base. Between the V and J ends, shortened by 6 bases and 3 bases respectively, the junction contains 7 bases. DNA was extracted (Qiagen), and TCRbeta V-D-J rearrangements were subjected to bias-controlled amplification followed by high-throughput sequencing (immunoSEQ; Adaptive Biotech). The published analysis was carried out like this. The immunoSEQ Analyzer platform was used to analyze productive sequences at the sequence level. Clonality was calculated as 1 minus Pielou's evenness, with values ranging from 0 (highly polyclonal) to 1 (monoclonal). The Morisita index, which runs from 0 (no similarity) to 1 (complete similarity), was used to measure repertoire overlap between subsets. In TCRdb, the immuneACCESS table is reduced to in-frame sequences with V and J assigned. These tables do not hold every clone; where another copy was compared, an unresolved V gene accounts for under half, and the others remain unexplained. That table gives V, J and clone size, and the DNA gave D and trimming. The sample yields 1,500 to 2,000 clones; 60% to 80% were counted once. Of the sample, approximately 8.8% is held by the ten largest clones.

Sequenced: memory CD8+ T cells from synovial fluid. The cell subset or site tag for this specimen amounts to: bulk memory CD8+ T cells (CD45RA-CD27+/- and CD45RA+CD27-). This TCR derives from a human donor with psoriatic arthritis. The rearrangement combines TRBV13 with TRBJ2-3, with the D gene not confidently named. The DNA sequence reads TGTGCCAGCAGTTCTCTAACAGATACGCAGTATTTT. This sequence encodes CASSSLTDTQYF.